The entry that follows covers one TCR beta chain sequence. The data were taken from a study of blood T cell repertoires in COVID-19. Turning to the study itself: Samples representing acute and convalescent COVID-19 were sourced from the United States, Italy and Spain. The analysed material was cDNA or gDNA that came from T cells, B-cell-depleted T cells, or PBMCs.

J was trimmed by 6 bases and V by 5 bases; bases with no gene match: 12. CDR3 length: 15 residues. CDR1 is MNHEY and CDR2 is SVGEGT in the germline V gene. Original methodology: Estimated nucleated cell counts came from reference gene primer amplification. The protocol was immunoSEQ multiplex PCR, while the TCRdb copy is restricted to in-frame clones and leaves out a portion. V and J calls plus clone size are reproduced from that table; the DNA served to infer D and trimming. The sample has about 350,000 clones, 91% seen once. Source material: peripheral blood. The chain uses TRBV6-2 or TRBV6-3 and TRBJ2-7; 8 bases map to TRBD2. The receptor comes from a woman between 18 and 29 years old who had recovered from COVID-19. This chain's CDR3 is CASSRGLAGISEQYV. CDR3 DNA: TGTGCCAGCAGTCGCGGACTAGCCGGAATCTCCGAGCAGTACGTC.